These T cell receptor beta chains were read from a single sample in a study of regulatory T cells in long-lasting Graves disease. TCRdb passed the multiplex PCR reads through MiXCR, listing each CDR3 protein once. Of under 450,000 distinct CDR3 sequences in the sample, 12% were seen once. The same sample was also used in a study of T cells in Graves' hyperthyroidism and ophthalmopathy.

The input for sequencing was peripheral blood mononuclear cells (PBMCs), taken at new diagnosis, from a patient treated with antithyroid drugs. These receptors all come from a woman under 30 with Graves disease. CDR3s include the opening cysteine and the closing phenylalanine or tryptophan. Fields, in order: clone size, V gene, D gene, J gene, CDR3 protein, CDR3 DNA. A D gene is named only where the DNA matches it firmly. Size tells how often a clone was seen (once, few, many) or the class of an expanded clone, and some rows leave it out.

many	TRBV29-1	-	TRBJ2-5	CSVEIEGTGETQYF	TGCAGCGTGGAGATAGAGGGGACTGGGGAGACCCAGTACTTC
-	TRBV6-2/TRBV6-3	TRBD1	TRBJ2-5	CASSEGAGGRETQYF	TGTGCCAGCAGTGAAGGGGCAGGGGGACGGGAGACCCAGTACTTC
-	TRBV10-3	TRBD2	TRBJ2-1	CAISEGTSNNEQFF	TGTGCCATCAGTGAAGGGACTAGCAACAATGAGCAGTTCTTC
few	TRBV3-1	-	TRBJ1-6	CASSQDMAGVLVDSPLHF	TGTGCCAGCAGCCAAGATATGGCAGGGGTTTTAGTCGATTCACCCCTCCACTTT
many	TRBV27	TRBD1	TRBJ2-2	CASSKGQGGINGELFF	TGTGCCAGCAGCAAAGGACAGGGGGGAATAAACGGGGAGCTGTTTTTT
few	TRBV5-1	-	TRBJ2-2	CASSLGSPRTGELFF	TGCGCCAGCAGCTTAGGGTCGCCTCGTACCGGGGAGCTGTTTTTT
-	TRBV14	TRBD1	TRBJ2-4	CASSPVGGPKNIQYF	TGTGCCAGCAGCCCGGTAGGGGGCCCCAAAAACATTCAGTACTTC
many	TRBV3-1	-	TRBJ1-4	CASSQLDPFGATNEKLFF	TGTGCCAGCAGCCAACTCGACCCCTTCGGGGCAACTAATGAAAAACTGTTTTTT
many	TRBV11-2	TRBD2	TRBJ2-2	CASSPIGKREGHGELFF	TGTGCCAGCAGCCCAATAGGAAAGCGGGAGGGCCATGGGGAGCTGTTTTTT
many	TRBV6-1	-	TRBJ1-1	CASSVSVNTEAFF	TGTGCCAGCAGTGTCAGCGTGAACACTGAAGCTTTCTTT
-	TRBV14	-	TRBJ2-7	CASSHRGIPSYEQYF	TGTGCCAGCAGCCACAGGGGAATACCCTCCTACGAGCAGTACTTC
many	TRBV7-2	TRBD1	TRBJ1-2	CASSTTYHRGFGYTF	TGTGCCAGCAGCACCACCTACCACAGGGGGTTTGGCTACACCTTC
many	TRBV6-2/TRBV6-3	-	TRBJ2-2	CASSYTEENTGELFF	TGTGCCAGCAGTTACACTGAGGAAAACACCGGGGAGCTGTTTTTT
many	TRBV19	-	TRBJ2-6	CATKRGDASGANVLTF	TGTGCCACCAAAAGAGGGGATGCCTCTGGGGCCAACGTCCTGACTTTC
many	TRBV2	TRBD2	TRBJ2-7	CASSERTGLAREQYF	TGTGCCAGCAGTGAGAGAACAGGACTAGCGCGCGAGCAGTACTTC
few	TRBV27	-	TRBJ1-1	CASSPWNIMNTEAFF	TGTGCCAGCAGTCCCTGGAATATTATGAACACTGAAGCTTTCTTT
-	TRBV6-1	-	TRBJ2-1	CASSFDGYSYNEQFF	TGTGCCAGCAGCTTCGACGGGTACTCCTACAATGAGCAGTTCTTC
many	TRBV7-9	-	TRBJ1-2	CASSEWPPDRNYGYTF	TGTGCCAGCAGCGAATGGCCTCCCGACAGGAACTATGGCTACACCTTC
-	TRBV7-2	TRBD2	TRBJ2-2	CASSLRPGLAGNTGELFF	TGTGCCAGCAGCTTAAGGCCGGGACTAGCGGGGAACACCGGGGAGCTGTTTTTT
many	TRBV4-3	-	TRBJ2-5	CASSQDSVGTGRETQYF	TGCGCCAGCAGCCAAGATAGCGTCGGGACCGGGCGGGAGACCCAGTACTTC
-	TRBV12-3/TRBV12-4	-	TRBJ1-6	CASSLEYNSPLHF	TGTGCCAGCAGTTTGGAGTATAATTCACCCCTCCACTTT
few	TRBV4-1	-	TRBJ2-2	CASSQDKDQRNLNTGELFF	TGCGCCAGCAGCCAAGACAAGGACCAGAGAAACCTGAACACCGGGGAGCTGTTTTTT
many	TRBV19	-	TRBJ1-1	CASSASGPISEAFF	TGTGCCAGTAGTGCCTCGGGACCGATCTCTGAAGCTTTCTTT
many	TRBV12-3/TRBV12-4	TRBD2	TRBJ2-1	CASSLGGTRAYNEQFF	TGTGCCAGCAGTTTGGGAGGGACTAGAGCCTACAATGAGCAGTTCTTC
many	TRBV7-3	-	TRBJ1-1	CASSLGGHMNTEAFF	TGTGCCAGCAGCTTGGGGGGACATATGAACACTGAAGCTTTCTTT
few	TRBV28	TRBD1	TRBJ2-6	CASKTGTGSSGANVPTF	TGTGCCAGCAAAACCGGGACAGGCAGCTCTGGGGCCAACGTCCCGACCTTC
many	TRBV4-2	-	TRBJ2-7	CASSQLLQRDEQYF	TGTGCCAGCAGCCAACTGCTCCAAAGGGACGAGCAGTACTTC
few	TRBV27	-	TRBJ2-1	CASGFLDLARDEQFF	TGTGCCAGCGGATTTTTAGATTTAGCACGCGATGAGCAGTTCTTC
many	TRBV6-5	-	TRBJ2-5	CASSYSDSIPSAKETQYF	TGTGCCAGCAGTTACTCGGATTCAATACCGTCCGCCAAAGAGACCCAGTACTTC
many	TRBV12-3/TRBV12-4	-	TRBJ2-6	CASSPRTGSGANVLTF	TGCGCCAGCAGCCCCCGAACAGGGTCCGGGGCCAACGTCCTGACTTTC
many	TRBV7-2	-	TRBJ1-5	CASTTDRYSNQPQHF	TGTGCCAGCACCACGGACAGATATAGCAATCAGCCCCAGCATTTT
many	TRBV12-3/TRBV12-4	-	TRBJ1-1	CASSWGTGNTEAFF	TGTGCCAGCAGTTGGGGGACGGGGAACACTGAAGCTTTCTTT
many	TRBV11-2	-	TRBJ2-5	CASSFLFADRKFF	TGTGCCAGCAGCTTCTTGTTTGCAGATAGAAAGTTCTTC
many	TRBV6-5	-	TRBJ1-5	CASSYVKDQPQHF	TGTGCCAGCAGTTATGTGAAGGATCAGCCCCAGCATTTT
many	TRBV20-1	TRBD1	TRBJ2-1	CSSTGGKSSSSYNEQFF	TGCAGCAGTACAGGGGGCAAAAGTTCTAGCTCCTACAATGAGCAGTTCTTC
many	TRBV9	TRBD1	TRBJ1-1	CASSGGTANTEAFF	TGTGCCAGCAGCGGAGGGACAGCTAACACTGAAGCTTTCTTT
many	TRBV7-3	TRBD2	TRBJ2-1	CASSLTKGLAFEQFF	TGTGCCAGCAGCTTAACGAAGGGACTAGCGTTTGAGCAGTTCTTC
-	TRBV19	-	TRBJ1-1	CASSGRTGGTEAFF	TGTGCCAGTAGTGGACGGACCGGGGGCACTGAAGCTTTCTTT
many	TRBV5-1	-	TRBJ2-1	CASSSLRNNEQFF	TGCGCCAGCAGTTCTTTAAGAAACAATGAGCAGTTCTTC
many	TRBV10-3	-	TRBJ2-7	CAISGERYEQYF	TGTGCCATCAGTGGGGAACGGTACGAGCAGTACTTC
many	TRBV7-9	-	TRBJ1-2	CASGGLGADYGYTF	TGTGCCAGCGGGGGACTGGGGGCTGACTATGGCTACACCTTC
-	TRBV4-1	-	TRBJ1-1	CASSQVAQLNTEAFF	TGCGCCAGCAGCCAAGTTGCACAGTTGAACACTGAAGCTTTCTTT
few	TRBV4-2	TRBD1	TRBJ1-2	CASSQRGGQGAPGYTF	TGTGCCAGCAGCCAACGGGGGGGACAGGGGGCGCCGGGCTACACCTTC
many	TRBV5-1	-	TRBJ2-7	CASSLDTRSSYEQYF	TGCGCCAGCAGCCTGGACACTCGGAGCTCCTACGAGCAGTACTTC
few	TRBV2	-	TRBJ2-1	CATRSGTHNEQFF	TGTGCCACCAGATCCGGGACCCACAATGAGCAGTTCTTC
many	TRBV11-1	-	TRBJ1-1	CASSYRQEMMNTEAFF	TGTGCCAGCAGCTACCGACAGGAGATGATGAACACTGAAGCTTTCTTT
-	TRBV6-9	-	TRBJ2-2	CASSYSRPPEGGELFF	TGTGCCAGCAGTTACTCCAGACCGCCAGAGGGCGGGGAGCTGTTTTTT
many	TRBV12-3/TRBV12-4	TRBD1	TRBJ2-5	CASSLDRGREFQETQYF	TGTGCCAGCAGTCTCGACAGGGGGCGGGAGTTTCAAGAGACCCAGTACTTC
few	TRBV5-1	-	TRBJ1-2	CASSLAARRAYGYTF	TGCGCCAGCAGCTTGGCCGCCCGGAGGGCCTATGGCTACACCTTC
many	TRBV12-3/TRBV12-4	-	TRBJ1-5	CASSLERANQPQHF	TGTGCCAGCAGTTTAGAACGGGCAAATCAGCCCCAGCATTTT
many	TRBV20-1	-	TRBJ1-2	CSARPPGSRGYYGYTF	TGCAGTGCTCGGCCGCCGGGGTCGAGAGGGTACTATGGCTACACCTTC
many	TRBV20-1	-	TRBJ1-4	CSARDLGWNEKLFF	TGCAGTGCTAGAGATCTAGGTTGGAATGAAAAACTGTTTTTT
many	TRBV14	TRBD2	TRBJ2-5	CASSQVASGHQETQYF	TGTGCCAGCAGCCAAGTGGCTAGCGGGCACCAAGAGACCCAGTACTTC
many	TRBV15	TRBD1	TRBJ1-6	CATSIGGEGWLPLHF	TGTGCCACCAGCATAGGGGGCGAAGGTTGGCTACCCCTCCACTTT
many	TRBV5-1	-	TRBJ1-4	CASSLNGRTTEKLFF	TGCGCCAGCAGCTTGAACGGGAGGACGACTGAAAAACTGTTTTTT